In this sample, the clone carrying this TCR beta chain turned up a few times. The antigen remains undetermined. The sample is drawn from a study of metastatic and nonmetastatic thyroid tumors. Study-level background: Malignant and benign thyroid patients had repertoires compared in peripheral blood and tumor or nodule tissue. Whole-study results and caveats: Across blood and tumor, TCR beta diversity in malignant thyroid tumors was reportedly significantly higher than in benign nodules.

With 4 bases clipped from V and 4 bases from J, the junction kept 9 bases outside the gene matches. CDR1 is SGHRS and CDR2 is YFSETQ in the germline V gene. The CDR3 sequence is 15 residues long. With MiXCR, TCRdb reprocessed the PCR reads. The sample lists tens of thousands of clones, roughly half occurring once. Thyroid surgery was preceded by no treatment in any patient. This clonotype originated in a male donor with papillary thyroid cancer or a benign thyroid nodule (not recorded which). Some clones in this sample may be carry-over from other donors' samples. The sequencing sample was made of tumor tissue. This chain uses TRBV5-1 with TRBJ1-1; 8 bases match TRBD1. CDR3 sequence reads: CASSPLGQGATEAFF. In nucleotides, the CDR3 is TGCGCCAGCAGCCCCCTCGGACAGGGCGCCACTGAAGCTTTCTTT.